A selection of T cell receptor beta chains follows, all from one sample in a study of blood T cell repertoires in COVID-19. Assay: immunoSEQ multiplex PCR; the TCRdb copy retains only in-frame clones and omits some. The sample records under 150,000 clones, approximately 80% being singletons. The sample was peripheral blood. The receptors shown here come from a human donor in a cohort sampled during active COVID-19. Each CDR3 is given with its conserved first and last residue. Each record gives: CDR3 length, J gene, D gene, clone size, V gene, CDR3 DNA, CDR3 protein. The D gene is left open where the match is weak. Expanded clones are given a class, and other clones once, few, many or no size at all.

17 TRBJ1-5 . few TRBV15 TGTGCCACCAGCAGAGATCTACCCAGGGTGTCGAATCAGCCCCAGCATTTT CATSRDLPRVSNQPQHF
14 TRBJ2-7 . once TRBV19 TGTGCCAGTAGTCCCGACCCGGGCCGAGGGGAGCAGTACTTC CASSPDPGRGEQYF
13 TRBJ1-3 TRBD1 . TRBV28 TGTGCCAGCGTACGGGACAGGGGAAACACCATATATTTT CASVRDRGNTIYF
14 TRBJ1-2 TRBD1 . TRBV18 TGTGCCAGCTCACTTCAGGGGGACATAAAAGGCTACACCTTC CASSLQGDIKGYTF
14 TRBJ1-1 . . TRBV28 TGTGCCAGCAGTTTTCCTGGGGCGAACACTGAAGCTTTCTTT CASSFPGANTEAFF
14 TRBJ1-6 TRBD1 few TRBV7-2 TGTGCCAGCAGGGCCCAGACAGGGGGGTCACCCCTCCACTTT CASRAQTGGSPLHF
15 TRBJ1-2 TRBD1 . TRBV4-3 TGCGCCAGCAGCCAAGTCTGGGCAGGGGGTTATGGCTACACCTTC CASSQVWAGGYGYTF
14 TRBJ1-6 . . TRBV18 TGTGCCAGCTCCCTGGACAGTCTTAATTCACCCCTCCACTTT CASSLDSLNSPLHF
16 TRBJ2-7 . . TRBV1 TGCACCAGCAGCCAAGTCTTGATCGCGAGCTCCTACGAGCAGTACTTC CTSSQVLIASSYEQYF
15 TRBJ2-2 . . TRBV5-6 TGTGCCAGCAGCTTGGCACTAGTTTCCACCGGGGAGCTGTTTTTT CASSLALVSTGELFF
15 TRBJ1-1 . . TRBV3-1/TRBV3-2 TGTGCCAGCAGAAAAATCCCCTCTCGGGGCACTGAAGCTTTCTTT CASRKIPSRGTEAFF